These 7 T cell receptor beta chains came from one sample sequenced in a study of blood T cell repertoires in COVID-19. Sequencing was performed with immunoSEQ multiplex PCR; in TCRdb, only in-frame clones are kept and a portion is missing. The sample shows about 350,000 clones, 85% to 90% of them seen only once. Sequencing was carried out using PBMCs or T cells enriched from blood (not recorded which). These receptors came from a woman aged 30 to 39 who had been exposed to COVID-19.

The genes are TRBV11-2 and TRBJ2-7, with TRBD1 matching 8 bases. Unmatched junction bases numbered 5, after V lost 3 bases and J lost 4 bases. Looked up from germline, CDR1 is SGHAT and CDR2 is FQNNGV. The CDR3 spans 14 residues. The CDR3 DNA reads TGTGCCAGCAGCTTTTGGGACAGGCCATACGAGCAGTACTTC. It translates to CASSFWDRPYEQYF.

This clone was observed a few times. The CDR3 loop is CAWSVGRGYSYEQYF. As DNA, the CDR3 is TGTGCCTGGAGTGTAGGGCGGGGATACTCCTACGAGCAGTACTTC. V is TRBV30 and J is TRBJ2-7; possible D gene TRBD2, 6 bases. The CDR3 has 15 amino acids. V gave up 0 bases and J gave up 0 bases, with 12 bases separating them. CDR1 GTSNPN and CDR2 SVGIG come from the germline V gene (reference sequence).

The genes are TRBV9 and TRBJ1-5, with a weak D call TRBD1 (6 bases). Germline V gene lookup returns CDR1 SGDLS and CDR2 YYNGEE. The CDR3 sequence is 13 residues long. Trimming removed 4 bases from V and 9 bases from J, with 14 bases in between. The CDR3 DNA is TGTGCCAGCAGCCCACAACAGGGCGGGCCCCAGCATTTT. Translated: CASSPQQGGPQHF. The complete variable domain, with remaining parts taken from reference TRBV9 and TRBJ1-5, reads DSGVTQTPKHLITATGQRVTLRCSPRSGDLSVYWYQQSLDQGLQFLIQYYNGEERAKGNILERFSAQQFPDLHSELNLSSLELGDSALYFCASSPQQGGPQHFGDGTRLSIL.

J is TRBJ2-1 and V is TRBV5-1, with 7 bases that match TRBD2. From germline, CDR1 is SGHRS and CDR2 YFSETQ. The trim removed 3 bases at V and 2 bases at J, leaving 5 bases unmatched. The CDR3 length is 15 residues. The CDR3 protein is CASSWTGGAYNEQFF. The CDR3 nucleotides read TGCGCCAGCAGCTGGACGGGAGGAGCCTACAATGAGCAGTTCTTC.

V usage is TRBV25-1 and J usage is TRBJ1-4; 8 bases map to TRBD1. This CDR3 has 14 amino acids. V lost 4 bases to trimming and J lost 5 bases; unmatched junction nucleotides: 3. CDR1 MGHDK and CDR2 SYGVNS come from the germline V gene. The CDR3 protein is CASSGQGKNEKLFF. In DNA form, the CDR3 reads TGTGCCAGCAGTGGACAGGGGAAAAATGAAAAACTGTTTTTT.

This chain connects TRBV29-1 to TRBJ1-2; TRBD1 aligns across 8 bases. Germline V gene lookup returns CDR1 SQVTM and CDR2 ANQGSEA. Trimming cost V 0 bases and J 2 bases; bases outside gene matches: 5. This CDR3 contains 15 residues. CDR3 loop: CSVEDDRGPNYGYTF. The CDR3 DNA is TGCAGCGTTGAAGACGACAGGGGACCGAACTATGGCTACACCTTC.

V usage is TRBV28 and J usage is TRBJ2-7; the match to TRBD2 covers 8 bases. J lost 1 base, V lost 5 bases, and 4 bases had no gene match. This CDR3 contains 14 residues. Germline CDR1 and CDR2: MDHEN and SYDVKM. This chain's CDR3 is CASSTIAGSYEQYF. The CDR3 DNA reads TGTGCCAGCAGTACGATAGCGGGGTCCTACGAGCAGTACTTC.